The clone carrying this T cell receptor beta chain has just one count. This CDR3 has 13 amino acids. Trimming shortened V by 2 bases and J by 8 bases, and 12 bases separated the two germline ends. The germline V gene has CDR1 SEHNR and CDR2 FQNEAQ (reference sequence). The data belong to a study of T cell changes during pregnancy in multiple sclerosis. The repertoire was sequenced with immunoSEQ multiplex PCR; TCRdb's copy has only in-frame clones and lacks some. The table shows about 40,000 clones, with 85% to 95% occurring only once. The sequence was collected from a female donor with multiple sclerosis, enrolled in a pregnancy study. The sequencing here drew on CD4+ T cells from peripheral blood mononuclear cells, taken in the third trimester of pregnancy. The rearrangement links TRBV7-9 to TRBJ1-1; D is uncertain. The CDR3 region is CASSLLSAGEAFF. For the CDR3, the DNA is TGTGCCAGCAGCTTACTATCTGCGGGGGAAGCTTTCTTT. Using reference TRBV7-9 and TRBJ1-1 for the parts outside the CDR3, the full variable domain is DTGVSQNPRHKITKRGQNVTFRCDPISEHNRLYWYRQTLGQGPEFLTYFQNEAQLEKSRLLSDRFSAERPKGSFSTLEIQRTEQGDSAMYLCASSLLSAGEAFFGQGTRLTVV.